This T cell receptor beta chain was retrieved from a study of blood T cell repertoires in COVID-19. Study as a whole: COVID-19 samples collected from the United States, Italy and Spain covered acute and convalescent phases. T cells, B-cell-depleted T cells, or PBMCs provided the cDNA or gDNA that served as material.

Germline values: CDR1 SGHVS, CDR2 FNYEAQ. V lost 5 bases and J lost 6; bases outside the gene matches: 4. The CDR3 has 15 amino acids. Recruitment covered roughly 22 US areas and drew participants whose ages spanned about 18 to 100 years. This clone was seen only a few times. Original data processing: The authors estimated nucleated cell counts from reference gene primer amplification. The assay was immunoSEQ multiplex PCR, and TCRdb's table has in-frame clones only and misses some. From that table come the V and J calls and clone size; the DNA was used to work out D and trimming. The data contain approximately 260,000 clones, around 85% of them seen just once; the ten biggest clones take up approximately 3.5%.

The clonotype comes from a woman between 35 and 50 years old with acute COVID-19. The V and J genes are TRBV7-6 and TRBJ2-2; 12 bases agree with TRBD2. Sample: PBMCs or T cells enriched from blood (not recorded which). The CDR3 loop is CASSPTSGSAGELFF. The DNA for the CDR3 is TGTGCCAGCAGCCCGACTAGCGGGAGCGCCGGGGAGCTGTTTTTT.